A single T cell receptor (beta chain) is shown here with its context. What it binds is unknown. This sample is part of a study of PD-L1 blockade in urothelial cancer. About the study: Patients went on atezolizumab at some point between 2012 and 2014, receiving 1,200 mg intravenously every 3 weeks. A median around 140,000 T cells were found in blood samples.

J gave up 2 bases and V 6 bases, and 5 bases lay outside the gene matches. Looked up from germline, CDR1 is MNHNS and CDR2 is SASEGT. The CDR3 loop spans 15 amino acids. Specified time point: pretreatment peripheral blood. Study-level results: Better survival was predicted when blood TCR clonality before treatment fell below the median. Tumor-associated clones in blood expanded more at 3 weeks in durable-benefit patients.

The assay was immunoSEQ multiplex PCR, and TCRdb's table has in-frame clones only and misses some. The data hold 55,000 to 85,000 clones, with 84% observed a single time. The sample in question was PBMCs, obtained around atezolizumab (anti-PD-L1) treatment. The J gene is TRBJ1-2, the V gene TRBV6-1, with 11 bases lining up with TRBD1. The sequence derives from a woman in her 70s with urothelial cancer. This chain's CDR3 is CASRDRGRMNYGYTF. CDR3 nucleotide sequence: TGTGCCAGCAGGGACAGGGGGCGGATGAACTATGGCTACACCTTC.